These 27 T cell receptor beta chains were all obtained from the same sample, sequenced in a study of CD8 T cells in Susac syndrome. Reverse transcription used roughly 0.5 to 1 ug RNA and random hexamers. TCRdb re-derived calls from the immunoSEQ multiplex PCR reads in MiXCR, one entry per CDR3 protein. This table holds some 300,000 distinct CDR3 sequences, 65% to 90% found once. The sample was CD8+ T cells from PBMCs. The origin of the receptors is a human donor with multiple sclerosis.

The CDR3 here is CASSARAGWLFF. DNA of the CDR3: TGTGCCAGCAGCGCCCGAGCGGGATGGCTGTTTTTT. This chain connects TRBV11-2 to TRBJ2-2; 7 bases align to TRBD2. Germline CDR1 reads SGHAT; CDR2 reads FQNNGV. The CDR3 loop spans 12 amino acids. V was clipped by 5 bases and J by 13 bases; unmatched bases: 7. Full variable domain (rest looked up from reference TRBV11-2 and TRBJ2-2): EAGVAQSPRYKIIEKRQSVAFWCNPISGHATLYWYQQILGQGPKLLIQFQNNGVVDDSQLPKDRFSAERLKGVDSTLKIQPAKLEDSAVYLCASSARAGWLFFGEGSRLTVL.

This rearrangement joins TRBV12-3 or TRBV12-4 to TRBJ1-4; D is uncertain. The ends were cut back, 3 bases at V and 7 bases at J, with 15 bases in the middle. The CDR3 has 15 amino acids. CDR3 residues: CASSFFGTSSEKLFF. For the CDR3, the DNA is TGTGCCAGCAGTTTTTTTGGTACGTCGAGTGAAAAACTGTTTTTT.

The V and J genes are TRBV30 and TRBJ2-1; tentatively, D is TRBD1 (5 bases). The germline V gene encodes CDR1 GTSNPN and CDR2 SVGIG (reference sequence). The CDR3 spans 11 residues. With 5 bases removed from V and 3 bases from J, the gap between germline ends came to 5 bases. This CDR3 is CAWGHYNEQFF. CDR3 nucleotide sequence: TGTGCCTGGGGACACTACAATGAGCAGTTCTTC.

V and J are TRBV30 and TRBJ2-7; TRBD1 agrees at 7 bases. This CDR3 is 13 amino acids long. Germline values: CDR1 GTSNPN, CDR2 SVGIG (reference sequence). The trim removed 3 bases at V and 2 bases at J, leaving 4 bases unmatched. The CDR3 protein is CAWSSGTAYEQYF. Here the CDR3 DNA reads TGTGCCTGGAGCTCCGGGACAGCCTACGAGCAGTACTTC.

Ten or more counts support this clonotype. At one of its ends the junction is not consistent with the germline gene, which may arise from a read error. The chain carries TRBV5-1 and TRBJ1-1; D gene uncertain. CDR3 length: 13 residues. Germline V gene sequence: CDR1 SGHRS, CDR2 YFSETQ. The CDR3 region is CASSLEGNTEAFF. CDR3 DNA: TGTGCCAGCAGCTTAGAAGGAAACACTGAAGCTTTCTTT.

V usage is TRBV11-3 and J usage is TRBJ2-7; the D gene is possibly TRBD2 (5 bases). CDR1 is SGHNT and CDR2 is YENEEA in the germline V gene. The CDR3 has 16 residues. The V end was cut by 5 bases, the J end by 3 bases, with 20 bases between. CDR3 residues: CASSRLRPSYIYEQYF. The CDR3 DNA reads TGTGCCAGCAGCCGACTTCGGCCTAGCTACATCTACGAGCAGTACTTC.

This clonotype came up once. The rearrangement links TRBV4-3 to TRBJ1-4; D is possibly TRBD1 (6 bases). The CDR3 is 17 amino acids. Trimming shortened V by 1 base and J by 7 bases, and 19 bases separated the two germline ends. The germline V gene encodes CDR1 LGHNA and CDR2 YSLEER. The CDR3 nucleotides read TGCGCCAGCAGCCAAGCCTTCCGCGGGGGGGCTGTTGAAAAACTGTTTTTT. This sequence encodes CASSQAFRGGAVEKLFF.

This chain joins TRBV20-1 and TRBJ1-1; D remains unclear. Trimming took off 0 bases at V and 11 bases at J, with 19 bases between the two ends. Germline assignment: CDR1 DFQATT and CDR2 SNEGSKA (reference sequence). The CDR3 sequence is 14 residues long. CDR3 bases: TGCAGTGCTAGAGATTGGCGGAGACGGGTGAGGGCTTTCTTT. Its translation is CSARDWRRRVRAFF.

The chain uses TRBV4-3 and TRBJ2-3, with unresolved D. V lost 1 base and J 0 bases, leaving 8 bases between the germline ends. CDR3 length: 15 amino acids. Germline V gives CDR1 LGHNA, CDR2 YSLEER. CDR3 DNA sequence: TGCGCCAGCAGCCAAGTGACCTGGAGCACAGATACGCAGTATTTT. Amino acid sequence: CASSQVTWSTDTQYF.

The rearrangement links TRBV5-6 to TRBJ1-1; the D is unclear. Trimming stripped 0 bases from V and 1 base from J, with 7 bases between. This CDR3 has 14 amino acids. The germline CDR1 and CDR2 sequences are SGHDT and YYEEEE. The CDR3 protein is CASSLELRNTEAFF. The DNA for the CDR3 is TGTGCCAGCAGCTTGGAATTGCGGAACACTGAAGCTTTCTTT.

The genes are TRBV5-1 and TRBJ2-1, with 13 bases fitting TRBD2. Germline loops: CDR1 SGHRS, CDR2 YFSETQ. The CDR3 is made up of 18 amino acids. V lost 0 bases and J lost 4; bases outside the gene matches: 7. DNA of the CDR3: TGCGCCAGCAGCTTGGCCAGGACTAGCGGGAGTCAATACAATGAGCAGTTCTTC. Its protein is CASSLARTSGSQYNEQFF.

V is TRBV7-9 and J is TRBJ2-1, with TRBD2 as a possible D gene (5 bases). Trimming shortened V by 2 bases and J by 10 bases, and 21 bases separated the two germline ends. The CDR3 runs to 16 residues. Germline V gene data show CDR1 as SEHNR and CDR2 as FQNEAQ (reference sequence). As DNA, the CDR3 is TGTGCCAGCAGCTTACCATCCGGGAAGATTTCTTTCGAGCAGTTCTTC. Its protein product is CASSLPSGKISFEQFF.

The chain has TRBV4-3 and TRBJ2-3, with D unresolved. The CDR3 consists of 14 residues. The V gene lost 0 bases and the J gene lost 6 bases, with 10 bases spanning the gap. The germline CDR1 and CDR2 sequences are LGHNA and YSLEER. CDR3: CASSQDRTGDTQYF. CDR3 nucleotides: TGCGCCAGCAGCCAAGATCGGACCGGGGATACGCAGTATTTT.

The chain uses TRBV9 and TRBJ2-1, with unresolved D. Trimming took off 0 bases at V and 0 bases at J, with 10 bases between the two ends. This CDR3 contains 16 residues. The germline V gene encodes CDR1 SGDLS and CDR2 YYNGEE. The CDR3 sequence is CASSVESLLSYNEQFF. The CDR3 DNA follows: TGTGCCAGCAGCGTAGAATCGCTGCTCTCCTACAATGAGCAGTTCTTC. Full variable domain (outside the CDR3, taken from reference TRBV9 and TRBJ2-1): DSGVTQTPKHLITATGQRVTLRCSPRSGDLSVYWYQQSLDQGLQFLIQYYNGEERAKGNILERFSAQQFPDLHSELNLSSLELGDSALYFCASSVESLLSYNEQFFGPGTRLTVL.

For the CDR3, the DNA is TGTGCCAGCAGTGACTACAACACCGGGGAGCTGTTTTTT. Residues: CASSDYNTGELFF. The chain joins TRBV25-1 to TRBJ2-2; no clear D gene. CDR3 length: 13 residues. V was trimmed by 3 bases and J by 2 bases, leaving 4 bases between them. Germline CDR1 MGHDK, CDR2 SYGVNS. Full variable domain (outside the CDR3, taken from reference TRBV25-1 and TRBJ2-2): EADIYQTPRYLVIGTGKKITLECSQTMGHDKMYWYQQDPGMELHLIHYSYGVNSTEKGDLSSESTVSRIRTEHFPLTLESARPSHTSQYLCASSDYNTGELFFGEGSRLTVL.

This clonotype has a single count. Here the CDR3 reads CSATLAGASSYEQYF. The CDR3 DNA is TGCAGTGCTACACTAGCGGGAGCTAGTTCCTACGAGCAGTACTTC. The V call is TRBV20-1, the J call TRBJ2-7, with 11 bases that match TRBD2. The CDR3 loop spans 15 amino acids. Germline trimming cut 4 bases from V and 1 base from J; bases unmatched to any gene: 6. CDR1 DFQATT and CDR2 SNEGSKA come from the germline V gene (reference sequence).

The V and J genes are TRBV24-1 and TRBJ2-7; 8 positions agree with TRBD1. J gave up 5 bases and V 5 bases, and 13 bases lay outside the gene matches. The CDR3 has 16 residues. The germline V gene encodes CDR1 KGHDR and CDR2 SFDVKD. In DNA form, the CDR3 reads TGTGCCACCAGTGGTCTCTCCGAGACAGGGGAGCACGAGCAGTACTTC. Its translation: CATSGLSETGEHEQYF.

This clonotype was seen just once. The chain couples TRBV16 to TRBJ2-1, with TRBD1 matching over 8 bases. The V and J ends lost 4 bases and 7 bases, in that order; junction bases with no gene match: 3. CDR1 and CDR2 (germline): KGHSY, FQNENV. The CDR3 totals 13 residues. CDR3 loop: CASSPDRGNEQFF. CDR3 DNA: TGTGCCAGCAGCCCCGACAGGGGAAATGAGCAGTTCTTC.

This chain connects TRBV12-3 or TRBV12-4 to TRBJ2-7; tentatively, D is TRBD1 (5 bases). V lost 6 bases to trimming and J lost 4 bases, with 13 bases between them. The CDR3 has 13 residues. The CDR3 loop reads CASRNLGVYEQYF. As DNA, the CDR3 is TGTGCCAGCAGAAACCTAGGGGTTTACGAGCAGTACTTC.

The chain carries TRBV9 and TRBJ1-1; the match to TRBD1 covers 7 bases. CDR3 length: 15 residues. Germline assignment: CDR1 SGDLS and CDR2 YYNGEE. V lost 0 bases, J lost 4 bases, and 6 bases stayed unmatched. The CDR3 sequence: CASSVVKGAITEAFF. CDR3 DNA: TGTGCCAGCAGCGTAGTTAAGGGGGCGATCACTGAAGCTTTCTTT.

This sequence joins TRBV19 and TRBJ1-1; D remains ambiguous. The CDR3 runs 14 residues. Germline V gene data show CDR1 as LNHDA and CDR2 as SQIVND (reference sequence). V lost 2 bases to trimming and J lost 7 bases, with 14 bases between them. The CDR3 nucleotides are TGTGCCAGTAGTATAATAGGAGGAGTAAATGAAGCTTTCTTT. Its translation is CASSIIGGVNEAFF.

The chain joins TRBV15 to TRBJ2-1; D is perhaps TRBD2 (5 bases). Germline V gene lookup returns CDR1 LNHNV and CDR2 YYDKDF (reference sequence). V lost 8 bases to trimming and J lost 0 bases, with 14 bases between them. This CDR3 is 15 amino acids long. The CDR3, as DNA: TGTGCCACCGGACCTAAGGGAGTCTCCTACAATGAGCAGTTCTTC. This gives the protein CATGPKGVSYNEQFF. The full variable domain, with the rest looked up from reference TRBV15 and TRBJ2-1, is DAMVIQNPRYQVTQFGKPVTLSCSQTLNHNVMYWYQQKSSQAPKLLFHYYDKDFNNEADTPDNFQSRRPNTSFCFLDIRSPGLGDTAMYLCATGPKGVSYNEQFFGPGTRLTVL.

This clonotype was counted once. The chain employs TRBV28 and TRBJ1-1; D ambiguous. Germline V gene data show CDR1 as MDHEN and CDR2 as SYDVKM. This CDR3 contains 10 residues. V was cut by 6 bases and J by 5 bases, with 4 bases left in between. CDR3: CASRTTEAFF. In DNA form, the CDR3 reads TGTGCCAGCAGGACTACTGAAGCTTTCTTT.

This chain links TRBV6-6 with TRBJ2-7, with unresolved D. V was pared by 7 bases and J by 4 bases, with 8 bases between. This CDR3 is 11 amino acids long. CDR1 is MNHNY, CDR2 SVGAGI, per germline (reference sequence). The CDR3 loop reads CASKVAYEQYF. CDR3 DNA sequence: TGTGCCAGCAAAGTTGCGTACGAGCAGTACTTC.

The rearrangement links TRBV7-9 to TRBJ1-2, with D possibly matching TRBD1 (6 bases). The CDR3 loop spans 15 amino acids. The germline CDR1 and CDR2 sequences are SEHNR and FQNEAQ (reference sequence). Deletions cut 6 bases from V and 0 bases from J, with 14 bases between. The CDR3 sequence is CASRAGAGTNYGYTF. The DNA for the CDR3 is TGTGCCAGCAGGGCAGGGGCTGGCACTAACTATGGCTACACCTTC.

This clonotype was observed once. The chain uses TRBV3-1 and TRBJ2-7; 9 nucleotides align to TRBD1. The CDR3 loop spans 16 amino acids. The V segment lost 0 bases and the J segment 6 bases; nucleotides outside the gene matches: 9. CDR1 and CDR2 (germline): LGHDT, YNNKEL (reference sequence). CDR3 in amino acids: CASSQEGWTGETEQYF. CDR3 bases: TGTGCCAGCAGCCAAGAAGGCTGGACAGGGGAGACCGAGCAGTACTTC.

This clonotype was found a few times. The chain uses TRBV6-2 or TRBV6-3 and TRBJ1-1; 7 bases match TRBD1. Germline V gives CDR1 MNHEY, CDR2 SVGEGT. This CDR3 region has 15 residues. Trimming at V came to 0 bases and at J to 2 bases, leaving 3 bases not matched to a gene. CDR3 region: CASSYSRGPNTEAFF. The CDR3 coding sequence is TGTGCCAGCAGTTACTCGAGGGGGCCCAACACTGAAGCTTTCTTT.